The clone carrying this T cell receptor (delta chain) was found a few times. Its antigen is as yet unknown. Extracted RNA was reverse transcribed into cDNA. CDR3 amplicons came from multiplex PCR with pooled V-gene forward and constant-region reverse primers. TCRdb reprocessed the multiplex PCR reads through CATT. The sample contains about 27,000 delta-chain clones, more than 6.5% of which appear only once. The record originates from a study of Vδ1+ human thymocytes. Points from the study as a whole: Thymic TRG and TRD repertoires appeared highly polyclonal.

Germline values: CDR1 TSWWSYY, CDR2 QGS. Between the trimmed V and J ends, which lost 0 bases and 8 bases, there was a span of 19 bases. This CDR3 spans 16 amino acids. The chain has TRDV1 and TRDJ1; tentatively, D is TRDD3 (6 bases). The clonotype was recovered from a girl under three years old who had congenital heart surgery. Sequencing input: Vdelta1+ gamma-delta thymocytes from the thymus. Described subset: FACS-sorted CD3+ TCRalphabeta- TCRVdelta1+ TCRVdelta2- thymocytes. DNA of the CDR3: TGTGCTCTTGGGGAACTGCGGGGGACCGGCGTAGAGAAACTCATCTTT. It codes for CALGELRGTGVEKLIF.